This T cell receptor beta chain comes out of a study of blood T cell repertoires in COVID-19. Study summary: Both acute and convalescent COVID-19 samples were obtained from the United States, Italy and Spain. T cells, B-cell-depleted T cells, or PBMCs provided the cDNA or gDNA that served as material.

The germline V gene has CDR1 GTSNPN and CDR2 SVGIG (reference sequence). J gave up 7 bases and V 4 bases, and 2 bases lay outside the gene matches. The CDR3 totals 13 residues. As processed by the authors: By means of reference gene primer amplification, nucleated cell counts were estimated. Assay: immunoSEQ multiplex PCR; the TCRdb copy retains only in-frame clones and omits some. The V and J calls and clone size were taken over from that table, and D and trimming were inferred from the DNA. The sample has 150,000 to 180,000 clones; 65% to 85% are singletons. The TCR originated in a woman older than 75 with acute or convalescent COVID-19. The chain links TRBV30 to TRBJ2-7; TRBD2 agrees at 15 bases. What was sequenced was peripheral blood. CDR3 in amino acids: CAWNGTSGGEQYF. In nucleotides, the CDR3 is TGTGCCTGGAATGGGACTAGCGGGGGGGAGCAGTACTTC.